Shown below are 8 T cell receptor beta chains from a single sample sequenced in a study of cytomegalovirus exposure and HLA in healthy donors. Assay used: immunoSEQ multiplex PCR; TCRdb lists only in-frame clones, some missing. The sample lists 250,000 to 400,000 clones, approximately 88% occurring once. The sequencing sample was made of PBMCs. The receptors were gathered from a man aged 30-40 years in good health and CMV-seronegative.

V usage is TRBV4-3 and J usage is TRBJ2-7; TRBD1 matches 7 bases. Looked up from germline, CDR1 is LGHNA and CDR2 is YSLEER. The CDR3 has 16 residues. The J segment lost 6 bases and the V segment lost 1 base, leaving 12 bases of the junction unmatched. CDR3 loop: CASSQAYRDRPIEQYF. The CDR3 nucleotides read TGCGCCAGCAGCCAAGCCTACCGGGACAGACCGATCGAGCAGTACTTC.

The CDR3 is CASRSLQGAGNQPQHF. The CDR3 DNA sequence: TGTGCCAGTAGGTCCCTCCAGGGGGCGGGCAATCAGCCCCAGCATTTT. This chain links TRBV19 with TRBJ1-5, with 8 bases fitting TRBD1. Germline-derived CDR1 and CDR2 are LNHDA and SQIVND (reference sequence). The CDR3 runs to 16 residues. Unmatched junction bases numbered 9, after V lost 6 bases and J lost 2 bases.

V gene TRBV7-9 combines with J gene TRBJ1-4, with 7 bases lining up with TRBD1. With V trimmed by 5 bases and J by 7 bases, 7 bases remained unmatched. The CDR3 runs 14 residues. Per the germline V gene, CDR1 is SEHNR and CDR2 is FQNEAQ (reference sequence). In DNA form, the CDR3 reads TGTGCCAGCAGCCTTGCGGGACAGATTGAAAAACTGTTTTTT. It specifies CASSLAGQIEKLFF.

CDR3 in DNA: TGTGCCAGCAGCTTAGCCGGGACAGGGGGGTACGAGCAGTACTTC. Its protein is CASSLAGTGGYEQYF. J is TRBJ2-7 and V is TRBV5-6, with 11 positions matching TRBD1. V shed 2 bases and J 4 bases; nucleotides not matched to a gene: 5. Germline CDR1 SGHDT, CDR2 YYEEEE. The CDR3 covers 15 residues.

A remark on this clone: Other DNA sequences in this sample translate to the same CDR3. The DNA for the CDR3 is TGCGCCAGCAGCTTGGTCGATGAGCAGTTCTTC. It translates to CASSLVDEQFF. This chain connects TRBV5-1 to TRBJ2-1; D gene uncertain. CDR3 length equals 11 residues. The germline V and J ends were trimmed by 0 bases and 8 bases, with 3 bases remaining between them. Germline CDR1 SGHRS, CDR2 YFSETQ.

CDR3 region: CASSYGQGNYEQYF. The CDR3 nucleotides read TGTGCCAGCAGCTATGGACAGGGAAACTACGAGCAGTACTTC. The gene calls are TRBV5-5 and TRBJ2-7; the match to TRBD1 covers 8 bases. The CDR3 sequence is 14 residues long. The germline V gene encodes CDR1 SGHKS and CDR2 YYEKEE (reference sequence). The V and J ends lost 3 bases and 3 bases, in that order; junction bases with no gene match: 5.

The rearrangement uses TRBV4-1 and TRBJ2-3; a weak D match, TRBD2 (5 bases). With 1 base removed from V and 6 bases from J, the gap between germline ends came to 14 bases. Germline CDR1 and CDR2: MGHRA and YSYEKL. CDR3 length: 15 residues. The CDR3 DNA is TGCGCCAGCAGCCAAGTTCTCCCGATAGCGGATACGCAGTATTTT. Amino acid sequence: CASSQVLPIADTQYF.

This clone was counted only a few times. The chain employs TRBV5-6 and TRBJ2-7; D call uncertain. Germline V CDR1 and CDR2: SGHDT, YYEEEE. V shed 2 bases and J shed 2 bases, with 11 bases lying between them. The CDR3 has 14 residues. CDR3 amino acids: CASSLGDGAYEQYF. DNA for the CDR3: TGTGCCAGCAGCTTAGGAGACGGAGCCTACGAGCAGTACTTC.